This TCR beta chain was sequenced for a study of blood T cell repertoires in COVID-19. Study overall: The United States, Italy and Spain supplied acute and convalescent COVID-19 samples. In each case, the material was cDNA or gDNA derived from T cells, B-cell-depleted T cells, or PBMCs.

Sequenced by immunoSEQ multiplex PCR; TCRdb stores in-frame clones only, minus some. The table has some 380,000 clones, roughly 88% seen once. CDR1 MGHDK and CDR2 SYGVNS come from the germline V gene. The CDR3 length is 15 residues. The V and J ends lost 3 bases and 5 bases respectively, with 16 bases between them. The age range of participants was 18 to 89 years, with residence in some 25 US areas. The V call is TRBV25-1, the J call TRBJ1-2; D call uncertain. Specimen: PBMCs or T cells enriched from blood (not recorded which). The TCR comes from a woman in her thirties or forties with acute COVID-19. The CDR3 DNA follows: TGTGCCAGCAGTGACTCTCGAGGAGGACCGTATGGCTACACCTTC. Protein product: CASSDSRGGPYGYTF.